Here is one T cell receptor (beta chain) with its context. The antigen is unknown. Germline V gene lookup returns CDR1 LNHNV and CDR2 YYDKDF (reference sequence). This CDR3 spans 14 amino acids. The data originate from a study of monozygotic twins with inflammatory bowel disease. Study outcomes and limitations: Reduced clonotype sharing with other individuals was observed in IBD patients relative to healthy twins, especially with disease activity. Healthy co-twins, by inverse Simpson, had higher TCRbeta diversity than their siblings with IBD.

For each CDR3 protein, TCRdb gives one entry from its re-call of the 5' RACE reads, without DNA. This sample carries around 400,000 distinct CDR3 sequences, with 2% to 2.5% going to the ten biggest clones. The chain employs TRBV15 and TRBJ1-1; the TCRdb D gene call, TRBD1, has no DNA to confirm it. Sample: blood. The source is a human donor with ulcerative colitis or Crohn's disease, or a healthy co-twin of an affected twin (not recorded which). CDR3 protein: CATNEGTANTEAFF.